Listed here is a single T cell receptor beta chain. This sample was taken from a study of blood T cell repertoires in COVID-19. Study background: Samples of COVID-19 (acute and convalescent) were obtained from the United States, Italy and Spain.

CDR1 MNHEY and CDR2 SVGEGT come from the germline V gene. V gave up 10 bases and J gave up 2 bases; unmatched junction bases: 9. This CDR3 is 14 amino acids long. TCRdb keeps only in-frame clones here, not all; method: immunoSEQ multiplex PCR. The sample lists over 250,000 clones; about 81% were seen once. Grouping used clinical history reported by participants in a survey and questionnaire. Sequencing was done on a sample of PBMCs or T cells enriched from blood (not recorded which). The chain combines TRBV6-2 or TRBV6-3 with TRBJ2-5; 8 nucleotides align to TRBD1. The receptor comes from a man aged 25 to 45 with acute COVID-19. The CDR3 loop is CATCPGGSQETQYF. Here the CDR3 DNA reads TGTGCCACCTGCCCAGGGGGCTCACAAGAGACCCAGTACTTC.